These 17 T cell receptor beta chains came from one sample sequenced in a study of T cell responses to AZD1222 COVID-19 vaccine. Some clones are missing from TCRdb's copy, which holds only in-frame ones; the method was immunoSEQ multiplex PCR. Counted here are around 140,000 clones, over 80% occurring once; the ten biggest clones make up around 3.5%. The sample in question was peripheral blood, obtained 28 days after the second AZD1222 dose. The source of these receptors is an adult who received the AZD1222 COVID-19 vaccine.

Comments on this clone: The germline gene is not matched at one end of the junction; a read error may be the cause. V is TRBV28 and J is TRBJ2-7; 8 positions agree with TRBD1. CDR3 length: 11 residues. CDR1 is MDHEN, CDR2 SYDVKM, per germline. CDR3 bases: TGTGCCAGCACAGGACAGGGTGAAGGGGGCTTC. Its translation is CASTGQGEGGF.

J is TRBJ1-6 and V is TRBV27; unclear D gene. The CDR3 is made up of 17 amino acids. V was shortened by 3 bases and J by 0 bases, with 12 bases between the two germline ends. Germline CDR1 and CDR2: MNHEY and SMNVEV (reference sequence). For the CDR3, the DNA is TGTGCCAGCAGTTTGAGACACCAGAGCTCCTATAATTCACCCCTCCACTTT. It specifies CASSLRHQSSYNSPLHF.

Regarding this clone: Other nucleotide sequences from this sample produce the same CDR3. The chain joins TRBV3-1 (or the pseudogene TRBV3-2) to TRBJ1-3; D unclear. The length of the CDR3 is 16 residues. Between the trimmed V and J ends, which lost 1 base and 0 bases, there was a span of 10 bases. The V gene's germline CDR1 is LGHDT and CDR2 YNNKEL (reference sequence). The CDR3 region is CASSQGLPRSGNTIYF. The CDR3 DNA reads as TGTGCCAGCAGCCAAGGACTCCCTCGCTCTGGAAACACCATATATTTT.

The chain has TRBV7-2 and TRBJ2-2; either TRBD1 or TRBD2 may supply D (5 bases each). The V end was cut by 5 bases, the J end by 4 bases, with 14 bases between. The CDR3 sequence is 15 residues long. The germline gives CDR1 SGHTA, CDR2 FQGNSA. The CDR3 is CASSPQGASTGELFF. The CDR3 nucleotides read TGTGCCAGCAGCCCCCAGGGAGCGAGCACCGGGGAGCTGTTTTTT.

In this sample, this clone turned up once. Its ends do not fully match the called genes, so a read error is possible. The chain employs TRBV30 and TRBJ1-2; a weak D match, TRBD1 (5 bases). The CDR3 is 12 residues long. Looked up from germline, CDR1 is GTSNPN and CDR2 is SVGIG (reference sequence). Here the CDR3 DNA reads TGTGCCTGGAGAAGGGGACGCCTCAACTGGGCCTTC. Protein sequence: CAWRRGRLNWAF.

The chain joins TRBV25-1 to TRBJ1-1, with TRBD1 matching over 10 bases. Germline CDR1 is MGHDK and CDR2 is SYGVNS. The CDR3 is 14 amino acids. Trimming took 4 bases from V and 3 from J; bases not matched to a gene: 2. CDR3 loop: CASSATGGYTEAFF. The CDR3 region has the DNA TGTGCCAGCAGTGCGACAGGGGGCTACACTGAAGCTTTCTTT.

CDR3 residues: CATQKWGHQDTQYF. Here the CDR3 DNA reads TGTGCCACCCAGAAGTGGGGTCATCAAGATACGCAGTATTTT. J is TRBJ2-3 and V is TRBV6-5; no clear D. The CDR3 extends over 14 amino acids. Germline V lookup: CDR1 MNHEY, CDR2 SVGAGI. The V end lost 10 bases, the J end lost 5 bases, and 19 bases lay between the germline ends.

The chain carries TRBV3-1 (or the pseudogene TRBV3-2) and TRBJ2-7; D is perhaps TRBD1 or TRBD2 (5 bases each). The CDR3 extends over 14 amino acids. V lost 6 bases to trimming and J lost 3 bases, with 15 bases between them. Looked up from germline, CDR1 is LGHDT and CDR2 is YNNKEL (reference sequence). This chain's CDR3 is CASSPSGPYYEQYF. The CDR3 region has the DNA TGTGCCAGCAGTCCCTCGGGGCCTTACTACGAGCAGTACTTC.

The V and J genes are TRBV27 and TRBJ2-1; a possible D gene is TRBD2 (6 bases). This CDR3 region has 14 residues. Germline values: CDR1 MNHEY, CDR2 SMNVEV (reference sequence). Trimming shortened V by 0 bases and J by 12 bases, and 15 bases separated the two germline ends. This CDR3 is CASSLSGTSSRQFF. CDR3 bases: TGTGCCAGCAGTTTATCCGGGACTTCCTCTCGGCAGTTCTTC.

The chain has TRBV4-3 and TRBJ1-5; D call uncertain. The CDR3 extends over 13 amino acids. V shed 5 bases and J shed 0 bases, with 5 bases lying between them. Germline CDR1 reads LGHNA; CDR2 reads YSLEER. The CDR3 DNA sequence: TGCGCCAGCAGCGTCAGTAGCAATCAGCCCCAGCATTTT. Translation: CASSVSSNQPQHF.

This chain connects TRBV28 to TRBJ2-2; no clear D. The CDR3 has 14 residues. Germline V gene data show CDR1 as MDHEN and CDR2 as SYDVKM. V lost 6 bases, J lost 8 bases, and 16 bases lay in between. The CDR3 reads CASSRVFRIGELFF. The CDR3 DNA reads as TGTGCCAGCAGCCGGGTCTTCCGAATAGGGGAGCTGTTTTTT.

The V call is TRBV28, the J call TRBJ1-5; D unresolved. CDR1 and CDR2 from the germline V gene are MDHEN and SYDVKM. Between the trimmed V and J ends, which lost 2 bases and 5 bases, there was a span of 10 bases. This CDR3 has 14 amino acids. CDR3 loop: CASSLRTPHQPQHF. CDR3 in DNA: TGTGCCAGCAGTTTACGTACTCCCCATCAGCCCCAGCATTTT.

The chain links TRBV30 to TRBJ1-1; no reliable D call. The germline CDR1 and CDR2 sequences are GTSNPN and SVGIG (reference sequence). The CDR3 loop spans 15 amino acids. Trimming took off 5 bases at V and 6 bases at J, with 22 bases between the two ends. The CDR3 DNA is TGTGCCTGGTCCACGGACGACTTTATCCATCCTGAAGCTTTCTTT. Protein sequence: CAWSTDDFIHPEAFF.

The chain recombines TRBV2 with TRBJ1-5; 8 bases map to TRBD1. CDR1 is SNHLY, CDR2 FYNNEI, per germline. The CDR3 spans 15 residues. V trimming: 6 bases; J trimming: 1 base; junction bases outside the gene matches: 5. CDR3 nucleotide sequence: TGTGCCAGCAGCAAACAGGGGGTCAGCAATCAGCCCCAGCATTTT. This gives the protein CASSKQGVSNQPQHF.

The chain employs TRBV15 and TRBJ2-2, with D possibly called TRBD1 or TRBD2 (5 bases each). The CDR3 contains 18 residues. Germline CDR1 reads LNHNV; CDR2 reads YYDKDF (reference sequence). V lost 0 bases to trimming and J lost 0 bases, with 14 bases between them. CDR3 sequence (DNA): TGTGCCACCAGCAGAGAGGGGACGGTTTTCGCGAACACCGGGGAGCTGTTTTTT. It is translated as CATSREGTVFANTGELFF.

The chain joins TRBV5-1 to TRBJ1-4, with D tentatively TRBD1 (5 bases). This CDR3 region has 15 residues. CDR1 SGHRS and CDR2 YFSETQ come from the germline V gene. Deletions cut 4 bases from V and 3 bases from J, with 13 bases between. CDR3: CASSLSGLANEKLFF. CDR3 coding DNA: TGCGCCAGCAGCCTATCAGGGTTGGCTAATGAAAAACTGTTTTTT.

The chain recombines TRBV23-1 with TRBJ1-5; 8 bases match TRBD1. TRBV23-1 is classed as an ORF, of uncertain function. This CDR3 region has 14 residues. V gave up 9 bases and J gave up 1 base; unmatched junction bases: 5. The CDR3 DNA reads as TGCGCCAGTCCGGGACAGGTAAGCAATCAGCCCCAGCATTTT. Translating it yields CASPGQVSNQPQHF.